These 27 T cell receptor beta chains were all obtained from the same sample, sequenced in a study of blood T cell repertoires in COVID-19. TCRdb's table, derived via immunoSEQ multiplex PCR, lists solely in-frame clones and lacks some. The profile shows some 300,000 clones, 85% to 90% of them singletons. Sequenced sample: peripheral blood. Receptors originate from a man aged 65-85 years with acute or convalescent COVID-19.

The chain joins TRBV7-9 to TRBJ2-5; 10 positions match TRBD1. V shed 5 bases and J 7 bases; nucleotides not matched to a gene: 10. This CDR3 is built from 15 residues. The V gene's germline CDR1 is SEHNR and CDR2 FQNEAQ (reference sequence). The CDR3 loop reads CASSHGDRGPGTQYF. DNA for the CDR3: TGTGCCAGCAGCCACGGGGACAGGGGCCCCGGGACCCAGTACTTC.

The chain is built from TRBV18 and TRBJ2-4, with TRBD1 as a possible D gene (6 bases). Germline V gene sequence: CDR1 KGHSH, CDR2 LQKENI. The V gene lost 0 bases and the J gene lost 0 bases, with 9 bases spanning the gap. The CDR3 extends over 16 amino acids. This CDR3 reads CASSPPDSLAKNIQYF. The CDR3 nucleotides read TGTGCCAGCTCACCACCGGACAGTCTAGCCAAAAACATTCAGTACTTC.

The chain links TRBV7-2 to TRBJ1-1, with D perhaps matching TRBD1 (5 bases). Germline V lookup: CDR1 SGHTA, CDR2 FQGNSA. The CDR3 length is 14 residues. Between the trimmed V and J ends, which lost 1 base and 2 bases, there was a span of 8 bases. The CDR3 region is CASSLGWGNTEAFF. For the CDR3, the DNA is TGTGCCAGCAGCTTAGGGTGGGGCAACACTGAAGCTTTCTTT.

This clone appeared a single time. This CDR3 reads CASSVVPTVAGNEQYF. The CDR3 DNA reads as TGTGCCAGCAGCGTAGTCCCGACGGTCGCGGGAAACGAGCAGTACTTC. The chain employs TRBV9 and TRBJ2-7, with TRBD2 as a possible D gene (6 bases). Trimming took 0 bases from V and 5 from J, leaving 18 bases between them. The CDR3 runs 16 residues. CDR1 is SGDLS and CDR2 is YYNGEE in the germline V gene.

The chain joins TRBV29-1 to TRBJ1-5; unclear D gene. CDR1 and CDR2 from the germline V gene are SQVTM and ANQGSEA. The CDR3 extends over 13 amino acids. V lost 7 bases and J 6 bases, leaving 16 bases between the germline ends. The CDR3 nucleotides read TGCAGCGCCCAAATGGGCGAAGGTCAGCCCCAGCATTTT. It encodes CSAQMGEGQPQHF.

V and J are TRBV30 and TRBJ1-4; no definite D call. CDR1 GTSNPN and CDR2 SVGIG come from the germline V gene (reference sequence). Trimming stripped 3 bases from V and 2 bases from J, with 10 bases between. The CDR3 totals 14 residues. CDR3 nucleotide sequence: TGTGCCTGGAGCGGGTGGTCGACTAATGAAAAACTGTTTTTT. Its protein is CAWSGWSTNEKLFF.

V is TRBV5-8 and J is TRBJ2-5, with a weak D call TRBD1 (6 bases). Trimming cost V 2 bases and J 5 bases, with 13 bases left between them. Germline CDR1 SGHTS, CDR2 YDEGEE. This CDR3 has 14 residues. The CDR3 region is CASSLQGMVETQYF. Here the CDR3 DNA reads TGTGCCAGCAGCTTACAGGGAATGGTGGAGACCCAGTACTTC.

The rearrangement joins TRBV7-8 to TRBJ1-4, with D maybe TRBD1 (6 bases). The germline V and J ends were trimmed by 1 base and 6 bases, with 12 bases remaining between them. This CDR3 is built from 15 residues. Germline V gene sequence: CDR1 SGHVS, CDR2 FQNEAQ. The CDR3 reads CASSLGGGVDEKLFF. In DNA, the CDR3 is TGTGCCAGCAGCTTAGGCGGGGGCGTAGATGAAAAACTGTTTTTT.

V is TRBV19 and J is TRBJ2-1, with 10 bases lining up with TRBD2. Germline CDR1 reads LNHDA; CDR2 reads SQIVND (reference sequence). The CDR3 is made up of 13 amino acids. V shed 6 bases and J 9 bases; nucleotides not matched to a gene: 5. The CDR3 here is CASSLAGVGEQFF. The DNA of the CDR3 is TGTGCCAGTAGCCTAGCGGGAGTTGGTGAGCAGTTCTTC.

This sequence joins TRBV10-1 and TRBJ2-5, with D possibly being TRBD2 (5 bases). This CDR3 has 16 residues. Germline CDR1 and CDR2: WNHNN and SYGVQD (reference sequence). With 4 bases removed from V and 3 bases from J, the gap between germline ends came to 18 bases. This CDR3 reads CASSANRRRVKETQYF. In DNA form, the CDR3 reads TGCGCCAGCAGTGCGAACAGAAGGCGGGTGAAAGAGACCCAGTACTTC.

V and J are TRBV30 and TRBJ2-5; TRBD2 matches at 8 bases. V shed 1 base, J shed 5 bases, and the junction held 3 bases outside the gene matches. This CDR3 region has 13 residues. The germline V gene encodes CDR1 GTSNPN and CDR2 SVGIG (reference sequence). CDR3 bases: TGTGCCTGGAGTGCGGGGGGGGTTGAGACCCAGTACTTC. Residues: CAWSAGGVETQYF. Complete variable domain (other parts from reference TRBV30 and TRBJ2-5): SQTIHQWPATLVQPVGSPLSLECTVEGTSNPNLYWYRQAAGRGLQLLFYSVGIGQISSEVPQNLSASRPQDRQFILSSKKLLLSDSGFYLCAWSAGGVETQYFGPGTRLLVL.

The chain is built from TRBV7-9 and TRBJ2-1; no clear D. The V gene lost 1 base and the J gene lost 4 bases, with 8 bases spanning the gap. The CDR3 spans 14 residues. CDR1 is SEHNR, CDR2 FQNEAQ, per germline (reference sequence). The CDR3 sequence is CASSLVRVYNEQFF. CDR3 nucleotide sequence: TGTGCCAGCAGCTTAGTTCGGGTATACAATGAGCAGTTCTTC. The entire variable domain, with the rest obtained from reference TRBV7-9 and TRBJ2-1, is as follows: DTGVSQNPRHKITKRGQNVTFRCDPISEHNRLYWYRQTLGQGPEFLTYFQNEAQLEKSRLLSDRFSAERPKGSFSTLEIQRTEQGDSAMYLCASSLVRVYNEQFFGPGTRLTVL.

The chain uses TRBV28 and TRBJ1-4; a possible D gene is TRBD1 (5 bases). Deletions cut 5 bases from V and 7 bases from J, with 17 bases between. Germline V gene data show CDR1 as MDHEN and CDR2 as SYDVKM. This CDR3 spans 15 amino acids. CDR3 sequence (DNA): TGTGCCAGCAGTCCCCGGATAGGGGTGGTTGAAAAACTGTTTTTT. Translating gives CASSPRIGVVEKLFF.

The J gene is TRBJ2-2, the V gene TRBV7-9; D perhaps matches TRBD2 (7 bases). The CDR3 has 17 residues. Looked up from germline, CDR1 is SEHNR and CDR2 is FQNEAQ (reference sequence). V was shortened by 2 bases and J by 6 bases, with 19 bases between the two germline ends. The CDR3 coding sequence is TGTGCCAGCAGCTTATTGGGAGCCGCGGGGGCACCCGGGGAGCTGTTTTTT. Protein product: CASSLLGAAGAPGELFF.

The chain recombines TRBV6-7 with TRBJ2-2, with TRBD2 as a possible D gene (6 bases). TRBV6-7 is noted as an ORF with a role that remains uncertain. The CDR3 runs 17 residues. V shed 0 bases and J shed 6 bases, with 17 bases lying between them. The DNA of the CDR3 is TGTGCCAGCAGTTACTCGGGGGACCCGGAGGGACCCGGGGAGCTGTTTTTT. The encoded protein is CASSYSGDPEGPGELFF.

The V gene is TRBV19, the J gene TRBJ2-3, with 7 bases that match TRBD1. J was trimmed by 3 bases and V by 7 bases; bases with no gene match: 10. This CDR3 is built from 15 residues. Germline CDR1 reads LNHDA; CDR2 reads SQIVND (reference sequence). As DNA, the CDR3 is TGTGCCAGTACCCTTGACAGGGCGGCGACAGATACGCAGTATTTT. Protein: CASTLDRAATDTQYF.

The V call is TRBV19, the J call TRBJ2-7, with TRBD1 matching 9 bases. The V gene end was trimmed by 4 bases and the J gene end by 3 bases; junction bases not matched to a gene: 7. This CDR3 is built from 15 residues. Per germline, CDR1 LNHDA and CDR2 SQIVND (reference sequence). CDR3 sequence: CASSNTGGAYYEQYF. Written as DNA, the CDR3 is TGTGCCAGTAGTAACACAGGGGGCGCTTACTACGAGCAGTACTTC.

The chain uses TRBV5-6 and TRBJ1-2; 9 bases align to TRBD1. The length of the CDR3 is 14 residues. Germline loops: CDR1 SGHDT, CDR2 YYEEEE. V was clipped by 3 bases and J by 7 bases; unmatched bases: 7. The CDR3 DNA is TGTGCCAGCAGCTGGGACAGGGATACTTCTGGCTACACCTTC. Its protein product is CASSWDRDTSGYTF.

The V gene is TRBV24-1, the J gene TRBJ1-1; D is undetermined. V lost 8 bases and J 11 bases, leaving 8 bases between the germline ends. Germline loops: CDR1 KGHDR, CDR2 SFDVKD. This CDR3 is 9 amino acids long. In DNA form, the CDR3 reads TGTGCCACCACGGGGTTGGCTTTCTTT. This gives the protein CATTGLAFF.

The V gene is TRBV7-8, the J gene TRBJ1-2, with D maybe TRBD1 (5 bases). V lost 6 bases and J 2 bases, leaving 10 bases between the germline ends. Per the germline V gene, CDR1 is SGHVS and CDR2 is FQNEAQ. The CDR3 totals 13 residues. This chain's CDR3 is CASSPQGNYGYTF. DNA of the CDR3: TGTGCCAGCAGTCCTCAGGGCAACTATGGCTACACCTTC.

J is TRBJ2-2 and V is TRBV6-5; 7 nucleotides align to TRBD1. With 4 bases clipped from V and 0 bases from J, the junction kept 2 bases outside the gene matches. This CDR3 spans 15 amino acids. Germline assignment: CDR1 MNHEY and CDR2 SVGAGI. CDR3 in DNA: TGTGCCAGCAGTTTAGGGACAGCGAACACCGGGGAGCTGTTTTTT. As protein: CASSLGTANTGELFF.

The sample holds one count of this clone. The chain uses TRBV9 and TRBJ1-4; no clear D gene. CDR1 SGDLS and CDR2 YYNGEE come from the germline V gene. V was cut by 2 bases and J by 8 bases, with 16 bases left in between. This CDR3 has 15 residues. The CDR3 DNA sequence: TGTGCCAGCAGCGTCGCCCAAGGGTCGGGAGAAAAACTGTTTTTT. Amino acids: CASSVAQGSGEKLFF.

The chain carries TRBV29-1 and TRBJ2-3; 8 bases map to TRBD1. CDR3 length: 13 amino acids. Germline V gene data show CDR1 as SQVTM and CDR2 as ANQGSEA. V was clipped by 6 bases and J by 4 bases; unmatched bases: 6. The CDR3 spells CSVGAGGPDTQYF. CDR3 DNA sequence: TGCAGCGTCGGGGCAGGGGGCCCAGATACGCAGTATTTT.

J is TRBJ1-2 and V is TRBV28, with 10 bases that match TRBD1. Germline V gene lookup returns CDR1 MDHEN and CDR2 SYDVKM. This CDR3 comprises 12 residues. The ends lost 10 bases at V and 4 bases at J; junction bases unmatched: 3. The CDR3 DNA reads as TGTGCCACCGGGGACAGGGGCTATGGCTACACCTTC. It specifies CATGDRGYGYTF.

V usage is TRBV28 and J usage is TRBJ2-5; possible D gene TRBD2, 5 bases. CDR1 is MDHEN and CDR2 is SYDVKM in the germline V gene. V dropped 4 bases and J dropped 2 bases, with 11 bases sitting between them. The CDR3 consists of 14 residues. CDR3 sequence: CASSSADSQETQYF. The CDR3 region has the DNA TGTGCCAGCAGTTCCGCGGACTCACAAGAGACCCAGTACTTC.

The chain carries TRBV14 and TRBJ2-2; 7 bases map to TRBD2. Germline CDR1 reads SGHDN; CDR2 reads FVKESK. V shed 4 bases and J 1 base; nucleotides not matched to a gene: 6. This CDR3 region has 16 residues. CDR3 loop: CASSPQGLLNTGELFF. The CDR3 nucleotides read TGTGCCAGCAGCCCTCAGGGACTACTGAACACCGGGGAGCTGTTTTTT.

The chain carries TRBV27 and TRBJ2-3; D is uncertain. This CDR3 has 13 residues. CDR1 and CDR2 from the germline V gene are MNHEY and SMNVEV (reference sequence). The germline V and J ends were trimmed by 3 bases and 6 bases, with 10 bases remaining between them. The DNA for the CDR3 is TGTGCCAGCAGTTTCGCTAGTTCCGATACGCAGTATTTT. This codes for CASSFASSDTQYF.